These 27 T cell receptor beta chains were sequenced from one sample in a study of CXCR3-negative and CXCR3-positive naive CD8 T cells. In preparing the TRB cDNA libraries, 5' RACE with UMI labels was used. From its re-call of the 5' RACE reads, TCRdb lists each CDR3 protein once, without DNA. Reported are some 130,000 distinct CDR3 sequences; the ten largest clones contain approximately 0.46%. The sequenced sample was naive CXCR3- CD8+ T cells from blood. Subset of the sample: CD45RO-CCR7+CD27+CD95- naive CD8+ T cells lacking CXCR3 (TNR3-). The receptors shown here come from a human donor in good health. Some clones in this sample may be carry-over from other donors' samples.

This chain joins TRBV25-1 and TRBJ2-1. Germline assignment: CDR1 MGHDK and CDR2 SYGVNS. The CDR3 is 15 amino acids. The CDR3 protein is CASSEFGSSYNEQFF.

J is TRBJ1-2 and V is TRBV7-9. In germline, CDR1 is SEHNR, CDR2 FQNEAQ (reference sequence). This CDR3 contains 13 residues. CDR3 residues: CASSLVGDYGYTF. Combining the CDR3 with reference TRBV7-9 and TRBJ1-2 gives the whole variable domain DTGVSQNPRHKITKRGQNVTFRCDPISEHNRLYWYRQTLGQGPEFLTYFQNEAQLEKSRLLSDRFSAERPKGSFSTLEIQRTEQGDSAMYLCASSLVGDYGYTFGSGTRLTVV.

The chain couples TRBV7-8 to TRBJ2-3; checking the TCRdb D call of TRBD1 is not possible without DNA. Germline loops: CDR1 SGHVS, CDR2 FQNEAQ. The CDR3 has 16 residues. The CDR3 is CASSNNRGLGTDTQYF.

The chain has TRBV5-1 and TRBJ2-1; TCRdb indicates TRBD1, and absent DNA this call remains unverified. The germline CDR1 and CDR2 sequences are SGHRS and YFSETQ. This CDR3 region has 16 residues. This chain's CDR3 is CASREGAGSSYNEQFF.

V is TRBV20-1 and J is TRBJ2-1; absent DNA, TCRdb's TRBD1 call cannot be checked. This CDR3 comprises 15 residues. Germline values: CDR1 DFQATT, CDR2 SNEGSKA (reference sequence). This CDR3 reads CSARAYRRGYNEQFF.

This rearrangement joins TRBV7-9 to TRBJ1-1; without DNA, the TCRdb call of TRBD1 cannot be checked. CDR1 SEHNR and CDR2 FQNEAQ come from the germline V gene (reference sequence). The CDR3 has 16 amino acids. CDR3 loop: CASSTGEVGLNTEAFF.

The chain joins TRBV11-3 to TRBJ1-1; TCRdb's assignment of TRBD1 cannot be checked, as there is no DNA. This CDR3 has 17 amino acids. Germline V gives CDR1 SGHNT, CDR2 YENEEA. This chain's CDR3 is CASSLETEGSMNTEAFF.

The CDR3 here is CASSEGTEYEQYF. The rearrangement joins TRBV9 to TRBJ2-7; TCRdb calls TRBD1, which cannot be checked without DNA. CDR3 length: 13 amino acids. Germline V lookup: CDR1 SGDLS, CDR2 YYNGEE.

The V and J genes are TRBV2 and TRBJ2-4; TCRdb proposes TRBD1, but this gene call is untestable without DNA. Germline V gives CDR1 SNHLY, CDR2 FYNNEI. The CDR3 covers 13 residues. CDR3: CASSEKGENIQYF.

The chain recombines TRBV29-1 with TRBJ2-7; the D call of TRBD2 rests on TCRdb alone, since no DNA is present to check it. The CDR3 covers 14 residues. Germline lookup yields CDR1 SQVTM and CDR2 ANQGSEA. CDR3 in amino acids: CSVGPAGLSYEQYF.

The chain is built from TRBV5-1 and TRBJ2-1. CDR1 SGHRS and CDR2 YFSETQ come from the germline V gene. The CDR3 length is 13 residues. The CDR3 region is CASSLDQPNEQFF.

The V gene is TRBV27, the J gene TRBJ1-2; checking the TCRdb D call of TRBD1 is not possible without DNA. Germline V gives CDR1 MNHEY, CDR2 SMNVEV (reference sequence). The CDR3 has 14 amino acids. CDR3 protein: CASSPGTGGFGYTF.

CDR3 sequence reads: CASSDSSTVNYGYTF. The chain uses TRBV25-1 and TRBJ1-2; the D call of TRBD1 rests on TCRdb alone, since no DNA is present to check it. There are 15 residues in the CDR3. Germline V gene lookup returns CDR1 MGHDK and CDR2 SYGVNS.

CDR3 residues: CSVPDRLAGDFFTQYF. This chain connects TRBV29-1 to TRBJ2-3; as DNA is missing, the TRBD2 call by TCRdb cannot be tested. In germline, CDR1 is SQVTM, CDR2 ANQGSEA. The CDR3 totals 16 residues.

The CDR3 here is CASSSSLTGGTKNIQYF. The chain is built from TRBV7-2 and TRBJ2-4; the TRBD1 assignment by TCRdb is unverifiable without DNA. The CDR3 is 17 residues long. Germline V lookup: CDR1 SGHTA, CDR2 FQGNSA.

The chain's CDR3 is CASSFIGDEQFF. The J gene is TRBJ2-1, the V gene TRBV7-6. CDR1 and CDR2 (germline): SGHVS, FNYEAQ. The CDR3 length is 12 residues.

The CDR3 region is CASSQDSQGALDGYTF. The rearrangement links TRBV4-1 to TRBJ1-2; absent DNA, TCRdb's TRBD1 call cannot be checked. This CDR3 comprises 16 residues. Germline CDR1 and CDR2: MGHRA and YSYEKL.

This chain links TRBV6-6 with TRBJ2-3; the TCRdb D gene call, TRBD1, has no DNA to confirm it. Per the germline V gene, CDR1 is MNHNY and CDR2 is SVGAGI (reference sequence). The length of the CDR3 is 15 residues. CDR3 sequence reads: CASRTGGPVTDTQYF.

The chain has TRBV19 and TRBJ1-1. Germline V CDR1 and CDR2: LNHDA, SQIVND (reference sequence). The CDR3 extends over 13 amino acids. The CDR3 region is CASSTGLDTEAFF.

The chain links TRBV28 to TRBJ2-3; TCRdb's D call, TRBD2, is unchecked because there is no DNA. This CDR3 has 19 amino acids. From germline, CDR1 is MDHEN and CDR2 SYDVKM. CDR3 amino acids: CASSFPRTSGRSLPDTQYF.

CDR3 in amino acids: CASGQQGSNTGELFF. The chain recombines TRBV12-5 with TRBJ2-2; the D gene TCRdb calls, TRBD1, cannot be checked with no DNA. Germline-derived CDR1 and CDR2 are LGHNT and FRNRAP. The CDR3 has 15 residues.

The CDR3 loop is CSVDASGGPWNEQFF. The V call is TRBV29-1, the J call TRBJ2-1; TCRdb designates TRBD2, a call that cannot be tested without DNA. This CDR3 contains 15 residues. CDR1 is SQVTM, CDR2 ANQGSEA, per germline.

The chain combines TRBV6-2 or TRBV6-3 with TRBJ2-5; checking the TCRdb D call of TRBD1 is not possible without DNA. Germline CDR1 is MNHEY and CDR2 is SVGEGT. This CDR3 is 13 amino acids long. The chain's CDR3 is CASSSRETETQYF.

The genes are TRBV3-1 and TRBJ1-1; lacking DNA, the TRBD1 call made by TCRdb goes unchecked. CDR3 length: 16 amino acids. CDR1 and CDR2 (germline): LGHDT, YNNKEL (reference sequence). The CDR3 sequence is CASSQEGRALDTEAFF. Complete variable domain (other parts from reference TRBV3-1 and TRBJ1-1): DTAVSQTPKYLVTQMGNDKSIKCEQNLGHDTMYWYKQDSKKFLKIMFSYNNKELIINETVPNRFSPKSPDKAHLNLHINSLELGDSAVYFCASSQEGRALDTEAFFGQGTRLTVV.

This chain connects TRBV7-8 to TRBJ2-3; TCRdb's D gene call, TRBD1, goes unchecked for lack of DNA. This CDR3 comprises 16 residues. CDR1 is SGHVS and CDR2 is FQNEAQ in the germline V gene. The CDR3 loop reads CASSFTTGGWTDTQYF. Full variable domain (remainder filled in from reference TRBV7-8 and TRBJ2-3): GAGVSQSPRYKVAKRGQDVALRCDPISGHVSLFWYQQALGQGPEFLTYFQNEAQLDKSGLPSDRFFAERPEGSVSTLKIQRTQQEDSAVYLCASSFTTGGWTDTQYFGPGTRLTVL.

The chain is built from TRBV12-3 or TRBV12-4 and TRBJ2-3; TCRdb selects TRBD2, and the lack of DNA leaves this call unchecked. This CDR3 spans 17 amino acids. Here the CDR3 reads CASSFRAMGGPTDTQYF.

V usage is TRBV4-1 and J usage is TRBJ2-2. This CDR3 has 14 amino acids. CDR1 and CDR2 (germline): MGHRA, YSYEKL. CDR3 amino acids: CASSQDLYTGELFF.